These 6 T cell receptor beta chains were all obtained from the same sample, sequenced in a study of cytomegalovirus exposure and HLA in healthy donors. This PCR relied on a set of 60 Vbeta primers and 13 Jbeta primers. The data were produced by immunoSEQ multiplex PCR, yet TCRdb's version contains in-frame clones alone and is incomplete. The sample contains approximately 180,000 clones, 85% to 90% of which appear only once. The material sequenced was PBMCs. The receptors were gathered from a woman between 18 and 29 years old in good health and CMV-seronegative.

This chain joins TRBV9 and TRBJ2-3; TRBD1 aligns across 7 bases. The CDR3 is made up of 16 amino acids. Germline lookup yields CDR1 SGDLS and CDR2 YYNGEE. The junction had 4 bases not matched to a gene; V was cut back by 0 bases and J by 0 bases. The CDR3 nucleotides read TGTGCCAGCAGCGTAGCTGAGGGGGCCAGCACAGATACGCAGTATTTT. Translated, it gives CASSVAEGASTDTQYF.

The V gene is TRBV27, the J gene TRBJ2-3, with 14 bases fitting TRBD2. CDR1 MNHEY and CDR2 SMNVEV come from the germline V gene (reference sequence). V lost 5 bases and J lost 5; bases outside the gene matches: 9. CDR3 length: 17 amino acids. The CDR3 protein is CASSTRLAGGPKDTQYF. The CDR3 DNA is TGTGCCAGCAGTACGAGACTAGCGGGGGGGCCGAAAGATACGCAGTATTTT.

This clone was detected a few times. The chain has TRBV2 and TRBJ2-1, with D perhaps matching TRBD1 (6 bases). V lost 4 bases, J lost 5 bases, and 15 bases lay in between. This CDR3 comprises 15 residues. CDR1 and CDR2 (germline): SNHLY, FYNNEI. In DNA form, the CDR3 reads TGTGCCAGCAGTGTGGACAGAAGAGGGAACAATGAGCAGTTCTTC. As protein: CASSVDRRGNNEQFF.

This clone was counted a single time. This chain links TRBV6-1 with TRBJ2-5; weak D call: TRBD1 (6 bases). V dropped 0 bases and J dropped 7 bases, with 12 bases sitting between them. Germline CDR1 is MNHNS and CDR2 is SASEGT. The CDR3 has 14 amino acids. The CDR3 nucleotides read TGTGCCAGCAGTGAAGCGTCACAGGGCGGGACCCAGTACTTC. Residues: CASSEASQGGTQYF.

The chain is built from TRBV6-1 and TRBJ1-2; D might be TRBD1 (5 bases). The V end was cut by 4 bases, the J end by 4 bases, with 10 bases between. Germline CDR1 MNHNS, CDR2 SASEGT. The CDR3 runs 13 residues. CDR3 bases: TGTGCCAGCAGTGTCCAGGGACTCTATGGCTACACCTTC. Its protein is CASSVQGLYGYTF.

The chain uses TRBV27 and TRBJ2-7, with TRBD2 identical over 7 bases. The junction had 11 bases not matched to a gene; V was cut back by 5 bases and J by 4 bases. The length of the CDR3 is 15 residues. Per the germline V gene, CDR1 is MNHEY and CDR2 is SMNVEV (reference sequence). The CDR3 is CASSLSGGVRYEQYF. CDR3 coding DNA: TGTGCCAGCAGTCTTAGTGGGGGGGTGAGATACGAGCAGTACTTC.